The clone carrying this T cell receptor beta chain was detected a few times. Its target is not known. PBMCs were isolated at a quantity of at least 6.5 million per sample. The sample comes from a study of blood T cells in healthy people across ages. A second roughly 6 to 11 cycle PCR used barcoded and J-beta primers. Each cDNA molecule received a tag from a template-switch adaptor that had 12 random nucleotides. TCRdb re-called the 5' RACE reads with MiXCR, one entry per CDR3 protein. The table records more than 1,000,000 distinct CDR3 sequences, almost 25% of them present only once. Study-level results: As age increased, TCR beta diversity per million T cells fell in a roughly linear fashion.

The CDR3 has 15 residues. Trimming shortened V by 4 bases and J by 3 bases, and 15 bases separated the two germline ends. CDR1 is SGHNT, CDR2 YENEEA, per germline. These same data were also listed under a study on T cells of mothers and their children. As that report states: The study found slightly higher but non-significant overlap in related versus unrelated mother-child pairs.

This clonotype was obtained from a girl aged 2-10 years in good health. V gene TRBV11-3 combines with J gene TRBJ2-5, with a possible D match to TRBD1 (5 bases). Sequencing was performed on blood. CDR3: CASSWGIGREETQYF. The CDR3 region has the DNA TGTGCCAGCAGCTGGGGTATTGGCAGGGAAGAGACCCAGTACTTC.